The T cell receptor beta chain under discussion was sequenced for a study of glioma-infiltrating T cells after dendritic cell vaccination. Turning to the study itself: At biweekly intervals, patients got three intradermal dendritic cell vaccine injections.

CDR3 length equals 16 residues. The V and J ends lost 4 bases and 0 bases, in that order; junction bases with no gene match: 4. TCRdb's copy holds only in-frame clones and misses some; the assay was immunoSEQ multiplex PCR. Of about 64,000 clones in the sample, around 83% were seen once. This clone was recorded a few times. The starting material was blood, obtained before dendritic cell vaccination. The genes are TRBV23-1 and TRBJ2-2; TRBD1 matches 8 bases. TRBV23-1 is an open reading frame whose function is uncertain. The TCR was taken from a human donor with glioblastoma. In DNA, the CDR3 is TGCGCCAGCAGTCGACCAGGGGGCGCGAACACCGGGGAGCTGTTTTTT. This codes for CASSRPGGANTGELFF.